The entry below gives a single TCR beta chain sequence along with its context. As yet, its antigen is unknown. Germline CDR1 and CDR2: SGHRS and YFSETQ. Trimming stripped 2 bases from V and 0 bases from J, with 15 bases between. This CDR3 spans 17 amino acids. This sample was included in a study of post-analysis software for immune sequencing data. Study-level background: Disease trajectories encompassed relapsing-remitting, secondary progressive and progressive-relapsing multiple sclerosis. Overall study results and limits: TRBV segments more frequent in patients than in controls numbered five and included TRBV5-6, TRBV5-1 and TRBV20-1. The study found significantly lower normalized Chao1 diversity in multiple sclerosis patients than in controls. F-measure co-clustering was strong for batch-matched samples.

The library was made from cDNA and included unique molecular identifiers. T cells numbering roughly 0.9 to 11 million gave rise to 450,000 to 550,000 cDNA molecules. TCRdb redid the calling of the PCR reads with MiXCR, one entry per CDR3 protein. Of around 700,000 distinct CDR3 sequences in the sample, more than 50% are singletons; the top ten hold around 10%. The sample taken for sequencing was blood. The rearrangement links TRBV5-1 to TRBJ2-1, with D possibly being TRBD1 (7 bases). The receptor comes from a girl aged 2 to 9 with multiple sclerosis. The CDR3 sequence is CASSLGAGGSSYNEQFF. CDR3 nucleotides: TGCGCCAGCAGCTTAGGGGCAGGGGGGAGCTCCTACAATGAGCAGTTCTTC.